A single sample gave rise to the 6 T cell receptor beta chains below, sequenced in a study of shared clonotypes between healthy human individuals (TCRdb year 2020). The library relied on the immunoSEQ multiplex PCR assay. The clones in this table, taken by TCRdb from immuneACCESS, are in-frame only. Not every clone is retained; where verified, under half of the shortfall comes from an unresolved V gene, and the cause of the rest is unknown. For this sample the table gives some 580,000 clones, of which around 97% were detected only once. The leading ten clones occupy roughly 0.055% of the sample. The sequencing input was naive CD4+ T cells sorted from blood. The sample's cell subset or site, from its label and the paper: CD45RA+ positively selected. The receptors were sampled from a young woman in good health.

Here the CDR3 reads CASKTVTAEKLFF. DNA of the CDR3: TGTGCCAGCAAGACCGTGACAGCAGAAAAACTGTTTTTT. The chain links TRBV2 to TRBJ1-4; a possible D gene is TRBD1 (5 bases). Trimming removed 7 bases from V and 8 bases from J, with 14 bases in between. The CDR3 length is 13 residues. Germline CDR1 SNHLY, CDR2 FYNNEI.

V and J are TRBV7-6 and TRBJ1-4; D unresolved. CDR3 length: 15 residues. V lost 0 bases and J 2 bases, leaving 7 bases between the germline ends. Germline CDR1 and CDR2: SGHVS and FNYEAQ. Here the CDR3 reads CASSLAPGTNEKLFF. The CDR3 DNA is TGTGCCAGCAGCTTAGCCCCTGGGACTAATGAAAAACTGTTTTTT.

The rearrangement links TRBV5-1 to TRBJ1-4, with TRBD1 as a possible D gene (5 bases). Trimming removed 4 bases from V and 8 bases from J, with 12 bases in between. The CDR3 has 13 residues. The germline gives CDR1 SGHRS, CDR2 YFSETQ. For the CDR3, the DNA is TGCGCCAGCAGCCCTGGGGACGCCGAAAAACTGTTTTTT. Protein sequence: CASSPGDAEKLFF. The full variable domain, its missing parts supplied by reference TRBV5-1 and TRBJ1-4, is KAGVTQTPRYLIKTRGQQVTLSCSPISGHRSVSWYQQTPGQGLQFLFEYFSETQRNKGNFPGRFSGRQFSNSRSEMNVSTLELGDSALYLCASSPGDAEKLFFGSGTQLSVL.

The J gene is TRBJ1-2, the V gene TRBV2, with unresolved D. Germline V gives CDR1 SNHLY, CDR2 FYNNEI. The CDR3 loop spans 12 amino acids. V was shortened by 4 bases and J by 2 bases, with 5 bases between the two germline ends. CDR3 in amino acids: CASSGVNYGYTF. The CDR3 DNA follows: TGTGCCAGCAGTGGGGTGAACTATGGCTACACCTTC.

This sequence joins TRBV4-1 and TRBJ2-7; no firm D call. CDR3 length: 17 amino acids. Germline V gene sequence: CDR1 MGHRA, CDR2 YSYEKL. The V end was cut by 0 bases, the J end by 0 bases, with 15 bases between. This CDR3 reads CASSQDGAGSSSYEQYF. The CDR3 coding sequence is TGCGCCAGCAGCCAAGATGGAGCCGGTTCGAGCTCCTACGAGCAGTACTTC.

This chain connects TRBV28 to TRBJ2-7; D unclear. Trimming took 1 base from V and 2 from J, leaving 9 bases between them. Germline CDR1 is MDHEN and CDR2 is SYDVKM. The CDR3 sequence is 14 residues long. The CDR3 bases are TGTGCCAGCAGTTTATCCCCCAGAACCTACGAGCAGTACTTC. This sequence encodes CASSLSPRTYEQYF.